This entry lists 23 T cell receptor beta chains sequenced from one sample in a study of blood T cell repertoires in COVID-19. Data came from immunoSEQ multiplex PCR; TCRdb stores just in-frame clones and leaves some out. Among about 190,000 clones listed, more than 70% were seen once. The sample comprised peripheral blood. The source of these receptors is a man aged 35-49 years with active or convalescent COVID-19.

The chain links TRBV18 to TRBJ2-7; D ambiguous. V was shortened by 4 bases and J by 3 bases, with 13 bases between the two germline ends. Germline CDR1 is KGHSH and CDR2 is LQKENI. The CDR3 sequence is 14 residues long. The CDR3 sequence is CASSLASSDYEQYF. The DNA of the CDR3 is TGTGCCAGCTCACTGGCCTCATCCGACTACGAGCAGTACTTC.

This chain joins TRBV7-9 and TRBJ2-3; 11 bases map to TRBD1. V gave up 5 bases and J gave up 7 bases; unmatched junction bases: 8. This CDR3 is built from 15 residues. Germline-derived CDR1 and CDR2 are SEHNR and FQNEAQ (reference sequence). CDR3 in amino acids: CASSPLGQGDYTQYF. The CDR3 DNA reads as TGTGCCAGCAGCCCCCTGGGACAGGGGGATTATACGCAGTATTTT.

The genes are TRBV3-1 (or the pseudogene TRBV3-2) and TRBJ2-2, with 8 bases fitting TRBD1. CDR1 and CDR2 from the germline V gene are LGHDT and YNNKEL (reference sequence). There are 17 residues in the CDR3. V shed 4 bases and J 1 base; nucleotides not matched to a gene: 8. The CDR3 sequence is CASSPTGTGLNTGELFF. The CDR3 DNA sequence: TGTGCCAGCAGCCCAACGGGGACAGGCCTGAACACCGGGGAGCTGTTTTTT.

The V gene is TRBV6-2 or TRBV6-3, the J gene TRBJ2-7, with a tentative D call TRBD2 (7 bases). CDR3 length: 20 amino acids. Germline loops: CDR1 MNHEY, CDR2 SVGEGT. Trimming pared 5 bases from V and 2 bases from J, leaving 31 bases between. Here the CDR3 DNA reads TGTGCCAGCAGTCGCCGCAAAGTCCCCCCGGTAGGGGGGGACCCCTACGAGCAGTACTTC. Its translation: CASSRRKVPPVGGDPYEQYF.

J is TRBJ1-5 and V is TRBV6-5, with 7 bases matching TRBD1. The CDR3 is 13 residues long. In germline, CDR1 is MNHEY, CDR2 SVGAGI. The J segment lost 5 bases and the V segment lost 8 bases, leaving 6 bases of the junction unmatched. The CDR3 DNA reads TGTGCCAGCCGCCGGGACAGAGATCAGCCCCAGCATTTT. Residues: CASRRDRDQPQHF.

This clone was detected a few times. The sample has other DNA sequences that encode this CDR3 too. CDR3 nucleotide sequence: TGCGCCAGCAGCCCGGCCGGGGGGAACACTGAAGCTTTCTTT. This encodes CASSPAGGNTEAFF. This chain uses TRBV5-1 with TRBJ1-1, with D possibly TRBD1 on 5 matching bases. Germline lookup yields CDR1 SGHRS and CDR2 YFSETQ. CDR3 size: 14 residues. Trimming pared 4 bases from V and 1 base from J, leaving 11 bases between. Full variable domain (remainder filled in from reference TRBV5-1 and TRBJ1-1): KAGVTQTPRYLIKTRGQQVTLSCSPISGHRSVSWYQQTPGQGLQFLFEYFSETQRNKGNFPGRFSGRQFSNSRSEMNVSTLELGDSALYLCASSPAGGNTEAFFGQGTRLTVV.

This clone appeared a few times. This chain's CDR3 is CASSSRQGRTGELFF. In DNA form, the CDR3 reads TGTGCCAGCAGCTCACGACAGGGACGGACCGGGGAGCTGTTTTTT. The rearrangement links TRBV11-2 to TRBJ2-2, with 7 bases identical to TRBD1. The CDR3 consists of 15 residues. Germline trimming cut 4 bases from V and 5 bases from J; bases unmatched to any gene: 7. Per germline, CDR1 SGHAT and CDR2 FQNNGV.

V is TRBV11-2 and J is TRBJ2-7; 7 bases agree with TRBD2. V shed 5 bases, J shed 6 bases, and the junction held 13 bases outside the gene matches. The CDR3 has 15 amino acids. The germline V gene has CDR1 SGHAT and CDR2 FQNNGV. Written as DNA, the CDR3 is TGTGCCAGCAGCCCCTCAAGGGAGGGGTTCGCCGAGCAGTACTTC. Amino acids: CASSPSREGFAEQYF.

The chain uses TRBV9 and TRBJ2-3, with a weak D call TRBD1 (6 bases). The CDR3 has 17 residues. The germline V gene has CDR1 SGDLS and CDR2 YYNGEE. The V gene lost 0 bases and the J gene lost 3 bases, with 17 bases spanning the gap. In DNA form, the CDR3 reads TGTGCCAGCAGCGTAGGTGGCAACGGCCAGGGGACAGATACGCAGTATTTT. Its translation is CASSVGGNGQGTDTQYF. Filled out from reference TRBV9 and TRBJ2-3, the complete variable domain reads DSGVTQTPKHLITATGQRVTLRCSPRSGDLSVYWYQQSLDQGLQFLIQYYNGEERAKGNILERFSAQQFPDLHSELNLSSLELGDSALYFCASSVGGNGQGTDTQYFGPGTRLTVL.

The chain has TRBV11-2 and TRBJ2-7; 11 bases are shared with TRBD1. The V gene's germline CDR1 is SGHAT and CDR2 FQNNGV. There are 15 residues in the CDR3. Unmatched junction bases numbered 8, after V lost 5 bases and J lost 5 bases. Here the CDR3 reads CASSRPGQGVNEQYF. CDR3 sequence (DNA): TGTGCCAGCAGCCGACCGGGACAGGGGGTTAACGAGCAGTACTTC.

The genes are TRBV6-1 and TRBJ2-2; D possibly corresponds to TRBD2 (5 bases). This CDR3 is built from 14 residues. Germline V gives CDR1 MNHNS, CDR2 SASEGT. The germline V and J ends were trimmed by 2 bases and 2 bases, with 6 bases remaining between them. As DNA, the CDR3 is TGTGCCAGCAGTGAACCTAGCAACACCGGGGAGCTGTTTTTT. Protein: CASSEPSNTGELFF.

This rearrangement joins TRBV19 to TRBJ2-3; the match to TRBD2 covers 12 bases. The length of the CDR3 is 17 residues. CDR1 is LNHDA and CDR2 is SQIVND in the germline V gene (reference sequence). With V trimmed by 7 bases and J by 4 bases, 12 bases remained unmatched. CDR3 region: CASTPSGGAVSADTQYF. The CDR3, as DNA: TGTGCCAGTACCCCTAGCGGGGGGGCCGTTTCAGCAGATACGCAGTATTTT. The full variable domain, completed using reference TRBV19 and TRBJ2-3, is DGGITQSPKYLFRKEGQNVTLSCEQNLNHDAMYWYRQDPGQGLRLIYYSQIVNDFQKGDIAEGYSVSREKKESFPLTVTSAQKNPTAFYLCASTPSGGAVSADTQYFGPGTRLTVL.

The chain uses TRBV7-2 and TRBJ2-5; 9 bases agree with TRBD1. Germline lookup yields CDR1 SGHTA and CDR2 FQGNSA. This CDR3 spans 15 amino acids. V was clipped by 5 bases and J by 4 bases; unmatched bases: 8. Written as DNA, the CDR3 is TGTGCCAGCAGCGTTACAGGGGGCGCGGTAGAGACCCAGTACTTC. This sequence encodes CASSVTGGAVETQYF.

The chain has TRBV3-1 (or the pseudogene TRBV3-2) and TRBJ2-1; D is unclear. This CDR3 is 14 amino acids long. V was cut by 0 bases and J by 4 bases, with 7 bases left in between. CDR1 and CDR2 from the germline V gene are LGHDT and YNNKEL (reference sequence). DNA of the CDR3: TGTGCCAGCAGCCAAGATCCGGGTTACAATGAGCAGTTCTTC. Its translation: CASSQDPGYNEQFF.

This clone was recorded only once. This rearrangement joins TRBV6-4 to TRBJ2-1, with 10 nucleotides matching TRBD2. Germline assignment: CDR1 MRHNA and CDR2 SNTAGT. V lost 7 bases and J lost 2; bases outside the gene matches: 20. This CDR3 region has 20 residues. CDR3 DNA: TGTGCCAGCATCATCTCAGGGCTAGCGGGAGCCGGTTGGACCTACAATGAGCAGTTCTTC. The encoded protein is CASIISGLAGAGWTYNEQFF.

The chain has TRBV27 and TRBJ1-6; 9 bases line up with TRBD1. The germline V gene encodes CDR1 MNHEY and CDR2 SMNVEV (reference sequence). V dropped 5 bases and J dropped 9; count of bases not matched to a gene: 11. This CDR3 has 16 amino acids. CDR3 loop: CASSRIGQGQGSPLHF. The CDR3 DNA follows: TGTGCCAGCAGTAGAATCGGACAGGGGCAAGGTTCACCCCTCCACTTT.

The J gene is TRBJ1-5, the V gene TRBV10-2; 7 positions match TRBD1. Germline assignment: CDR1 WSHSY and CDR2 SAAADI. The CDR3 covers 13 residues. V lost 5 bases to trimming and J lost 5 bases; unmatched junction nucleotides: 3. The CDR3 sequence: CASSYRGDQPQHF. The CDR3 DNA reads TGCGCCAGCAGTTACAGGGGCGATCAGCCCCAGCATTTT.

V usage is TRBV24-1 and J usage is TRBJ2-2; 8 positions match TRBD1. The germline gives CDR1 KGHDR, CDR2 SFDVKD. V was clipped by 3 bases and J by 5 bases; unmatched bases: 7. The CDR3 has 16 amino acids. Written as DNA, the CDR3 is TGTGCCACCAGTGATAGCAGGACAGGGTCGACCGGGGAGCTGTTTTTT. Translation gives CATSDSRTGSTGELFF.

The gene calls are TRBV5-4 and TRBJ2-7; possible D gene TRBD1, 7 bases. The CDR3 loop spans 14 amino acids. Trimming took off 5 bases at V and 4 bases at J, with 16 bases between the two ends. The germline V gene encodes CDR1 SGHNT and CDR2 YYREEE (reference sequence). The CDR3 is CASSPGAGGYEQYF. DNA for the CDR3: TGTGCCAGCAGTCCGGGGGCAGGGGGTTACGAGCAGTACTTC.

For the CDR3, the DNA is TGTGCCAGTAGCCCGACTAGCGGGTTGGAGACCCAGTACTTC. Protein sequence: CASSPTSGLETQYF. The chain uses TRBV19 and TRBJ2-5; 10 bases align to TRBD2. The V segment lost 6 bases and the J segment 5 bases; nucleotides outside the gene matches: 6. Per the germline V gene, CDR1 is LNHDA and CDR2 is SQIVND (reference sequence). The CDR3 length is 14 residues.

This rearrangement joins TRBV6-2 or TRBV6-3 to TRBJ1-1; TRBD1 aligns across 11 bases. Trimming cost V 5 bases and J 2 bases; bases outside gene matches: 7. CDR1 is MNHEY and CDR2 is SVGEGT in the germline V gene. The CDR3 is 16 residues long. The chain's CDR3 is CASSRGQGAFNTEAFF. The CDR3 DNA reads TGTGCCAGCAGTCGCGGACAGGGGGCCTTCAACACTGAAGCTTTCTTT.

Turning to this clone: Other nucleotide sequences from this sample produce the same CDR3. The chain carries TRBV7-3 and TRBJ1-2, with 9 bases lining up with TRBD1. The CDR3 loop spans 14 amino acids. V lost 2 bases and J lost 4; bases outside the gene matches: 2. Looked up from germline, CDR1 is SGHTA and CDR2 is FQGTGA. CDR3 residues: CASSLGQGSYGYTF. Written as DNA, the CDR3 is TGTGCCAGCAGCTTAGGACAGGGGAGCTATGGCTACACCTTC.

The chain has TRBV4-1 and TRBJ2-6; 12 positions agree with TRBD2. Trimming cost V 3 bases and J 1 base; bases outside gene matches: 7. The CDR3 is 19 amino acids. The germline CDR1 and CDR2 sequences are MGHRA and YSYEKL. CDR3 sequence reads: CASSHPGLAGKSGANVLTF. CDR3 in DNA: TGCGCCAGCAGCCATCCGGGACTAGCGGGTAAATCTGGGGCCAACGTCCTGACTTTC.